Presented here are 21 T cell receptor beta chains from one specimen sequenced in a study of CD8+ T cells in alopecia areata. Extracted from the samples, RNA was reverse transcribed into cDNA to serve as the sequencing template. Generated by immunoSEQ multiplex PCR, the TCRdb table keeps only in-frame clones and is missing some. The sample has around 190,000 clones; 55% to 70% are singletons. As to treatment: oral pan-JAK inhibitor, 5-10 mg twice daily. Specimen: CD4+ T cells sorted from blood, collected at week 4, from a patient treated with tofacitinib. These receptors all come from a human donor with alopecia areata.

This clone was found a few times. The chain recombines TRBV25-1 with TRBJ2-7; TRBD1 or TRBD2 may be the D gene (8 bases each). Trimming shortened V by 6 bases and J by 0 bases, and 24 bases separated the two germline ends. The CDR3 length is 18 residues. Germline values: CDR1 MGHDK, CDR2 SYGVNS. CDR3 sequence (DNA): TGTGCCAGCAGGGGGACAGGCGGGGCCGGGAGGGCCTCCTACGAGCAGTACTTC. Its translation: CASRGTGGAGRASYEQYF.

This clone showed up just a few times. The chain joins TRBV29-1 to TRBJ1-2; D is unclear. Germline V gene data show CDR1 as SQVTM and CDR2 as ANQGSEA. The CDR3 is 12 amino acids. The V end lost 7 bases, the J end lost 4 bases, and 13 bases lay between the germline ends. The CDR3 is CSESPRAYGYTF. The CDR3 DNA sequence: TGCAGCGAATCCCCCCGGGCCTATGGCTACACCTTC. Using reference TRBV29-1 and TRBJ1-2 for the parts outside the CDR3, the full variable domain is SAVISQKPSRDICQRGTSLTIQCQVDSQVTMMFWYRQQPGQSLTLIATANQGSEATYESGFVIDKFPISRPNLTFSTLTVSNMSPEDSSIYLCSESPRAYGYTFGSGTRLTVV.

This sequence joins TRBV7-2 and TRBJ1-2; the D is unclear. CDR1 SGHTA and CDR2 FQGNSA come from the germline V gene. Between the trimmed V and J ends, which lost 1 base and 8 bases, there was a span of 17 bases. The CDR3 loop spans 15 amino acids. The CDR3 DNA follows: TGTGCCAGCAGCTTAGACGTGGGTATCTCCCACGGCTACACCTTC. This codes for CASSLDVGISHGYTF.

In its sample, this clone was seen once. The chain is built from TRBV7-2 and TRBJ1-1; tentative D call: TRBD1 (6 bases). The CDR3 extends over 13 amino acids. The ends were cut back, 5 bases at V and 6 bases at J, with 13 bases in the middle. The V gene's germline CDR1 is SGHTA and CDR2 FQGNSA. CDR3 in DNA: TGTGCCAGCAGCGCTTACAGGGCTCCTGAAGCTTTCTTT. Residues: CASSAYRAPEAFF.

The genes are TRBV7-2 and TRBJ2-7; no clear D. V was clipped by 1 base and J by 3 bases, with 7 bases between them. The CDR3 is made up of 13 amino acids. Germline values: CDR1 SGHTA, CDR2 FQGNSA. The CDR3, as DNA: TGTGCCAGCAGCTTAGGGCACCACTACGAGCAGTACTTC. Translation: CASSLGHHYEQYF.

J is TRBJ2-1 and V is TRBV27; TRBD2 matches at 9 bases. V gave up 4 bases and J gave up 4 bases; unmatched junction bases: 8. The CDR3 length is 16 residues. Germline CDR1 is MNHEY and CDR2 is SMNVEV (reference sequence). The CDR3 DNA reads TGTGCCAGCAGTTCCCCTAGTAGCGGGGGTTACAATGAGCAGTTCTTC. Protein: CASSSPSSGGYNEQFF.

V usage is TRBV5-1 and J usage is TRBJ2-7; 10 bases map to TRBD1. The ends lost 3 bases at V and 6 bases at J; junction bases unmatched: 6. The CDR3 length is 14 residues. Germline lookup yields CDR1 SGHRS and CDR2 YFSETQ. The CDR3 nucleotides read TGCGCCAGCAGCTCCACGGGACAGGGGTCCGAGCAGTACTTC. The encoded protein is CASSSTGQGSEQYF.

This clone was counted only a few times. This chain connects TRBV29-1 to TRBJ2-7, with a tentative D call TRBD1 (5 bases). This CDR3 has 14 residues. CDR1 is SQVTM and CDR2 is ANQGSEA in the germline V gene. Trimming cost V 0 bases and J 0 bases, with 9 bases left between them. CDR3 in DNA: TGCAGCGTTGAAGACCCACAGGTCTCCTACGAGCAGTACTTC. It is translated as CSVEDPQVSYEQYF.

V gene TRBV19 combines with J gene TRBJ2-7, with 8 positions matching TRBD1. The CDR3 has 14 residues. Germline V gene sequence: CDR1 LNHDA, CDR2 SQIVND (reference sequence). The trim removed 5 bases at V and 1 base at J, leaving 4 bases unmatched. The CDR3 loop reads CASSPTGVSYEQYF. The CDR3 nucleotides are TGTGCCAGTAGTCCGACAGGGGTATCCTACGAGCAGTACTTC.

The CDR3 is CAWSVPDRVSYNEQFF. DNA of the CDR3: TGTGCCTGGAGTGTACCAGACAGGGTCTCCTACAATGAGCAGTTCTTC. The chain carries TRBV30 and TRBJ2-1, with 7 bases matching TRBD1. CDR3 length: 16 amino acids. Trimming cost V 0 bases and J 0 bases; bases outside gene matches: 5. CDR1 is GTSNPN, CDR2 SVGIG, per germline (reference sequence).

A few counts support this clone. The rearrangement uses TRBV10-3 and TRBJ2-1; D ambiguous. Germline lookup yields CDR1 ENHRY and CDR2 SYGVKD. CDR3 length: 12 residues. The V end was cut by 2 bases, the J end by 10 bases, with 9 bases between. CDR3 sequence: CAISEVDIEQFF. In DNA form, the CDR3 reads TGTGCCATCAGTGAGGTGGATATAGAGCAGTTCTTC.

V is TRBV15 and J is TRBJ2-7, with a tentative D call TRBD2 (7 bases). Germline V lookup: CDR1 LNHNV, CDR2 YYDKDF (reference sequence). V was shortened by 3 bases and J by 1 base, with 13 bases between the two germline ends. This CDR3 comprises 15 residues. Written as DNA, the CDR3 is TGTGCCACCAGCAGCTTGGGGGGGCCATCCTACGAGCAGTACTTC. This translates into CATSSLGGPSYEQYF.

J is TRBJ2-7 and V is TRBV2; perhaps TRBD2 as D (6 bases). CDR1 is SNHLY and CDR2 is FYNNEI in the germline V gene. The ends were cut back, 8 bases at V and 6 bases at J, with 17 bases in the middle. The length of the CDR3 is 13 residues. In nucleotides, the CDR3 is TGTGCCAGCTCGTCCTCGGGGGTCGGCGAGCAGTACTTC. It translates to CASSSSGVGEQYF. Using reference TRBV2 and TRBJ2-7 for the parts outside the CDR3, the full variable domain is EPEVTQTPSHQVTQMGQEVILRCVPISNHLYFYWYRQILGQKVEFLVSFYNNEISEKSEIFDDQFSVERPDGSNFTLKIRSTKLEDSAMYFCASSSSGVGEQYFGPGTRLTVT.

The CDR3 nucleotides read TGTGCCAGCAGTTTTGAATGGGGGGCCGGGGAGACCCAGTACTTC. Its translation is CASSFEWGAGETQYF. This rearrangement joins TRBV27 to TRBJ2-5, with D possibly being TRBD1 or TRBD2 (6 bases each). Germline CDR1 reads MNHEY; CDR2 reads SMNVEV (reference sequence). The CDR3 has 15 amino acids. Between the trimmed V and J ends, which lost 3 bases and 5 bases, there was a span of 16 bases.

The genes are TRBV30 and TRBJ1-1; D may be TRBD1 (6 bases). Germline lookup yields CDR1 GTSNPN and CDR2 SVGIG (reference sequence). CDR3 length equals 13 residues. V gave up 5 bases and J gave up 5 bases, with 15 bases separating them. The DNA for the CDR3 is TGTGCCTGGCGGTGGGACACTAGTACTGAAGCTTTCTTT. It yields the protein CAWRWDTSTEAFF.

The genes are TRBV6-5 and TRBJ2-3; the D is unclear. The V gene lost 0 bases and the J gene lost 4 bases, with 5 bases spanning the gap. Per germline, CDR1 MNHEY and CDR2 SVGAGI. This CDR3 is 13 amino acids long. The DNA of the CDR3 is TGTGCCAGCAGTTACTCTCCCGCAGATACGCAGTATTTT. Its translation: CASSYSPADTQYF.

This clone was seen a handful of times. This rearrangement joins TRBV7-8 to TRBJ2-7; TRBD1 agrees at 7 bases. Germline V gene sequence: CDR1 SGHVS, CDR2 FQNEAQ. CDR3 length: 15 amino acids. Trimming at V came to 0 bases and at J to 0 bases, leaving 2 bases not matched to a gene. CDR3 bases: TGTGCCAGCAGCTTAGCGCGACAGGGCTCCTACGAGCAGTACTTC. Amino acid sequence: CASSLARQGSYEQYF.

The V call is TRBV19, the J call TRBJ2-2, with 15 bases matching TRBD2. This CDR3 has 19 amino acids. Germline CDR1 LNHDA, CDR2 SQIVND (reference sequence). V gave up 5 bases and J gave up 5 bases; unmatched junction bases: 12. In DNA, the CDR3 is TGTGCCAGTAGTTCCCGGACTAGCGGGAGGGGGGCAAGTACCGGGGAGCTGTTTTTT. Its protein is CASSSRTSGRGASTGELFF.

In this sample, this clone turned up once. The J gene is TRBJ1-5, the V gene TRBV2, with D hard to call. The germline V gene encodes CDR1 SNHLY and CDR2 FYNNEI. The germline V and J ends were trimmed by 7 bases and 7 bases, with 14 bases remaining between them. There are 13 residues in the CDR3. The CDR3 coding sequence is TGTGCCAGCAAGATCTCCTCGAACCAGCCCCAGCATTTT. Translated: CASKISSNQPQHF.

V and J are TRBV29-1 and TRBJ2-1; 7 nucleotides match TRBD1. The J segment lost 9 bases and the V segment lost 1 base, leaving 6 bases of the junction unmatched. The CDR3 covers 13 residues. The germline gives CDR1 SQVTM, CDR2 ANQGSEA. CDR3 in DNA: TGCAGCGTTGAAGGTAGACAGGGCACTGAGCAGTTCTTC. Its translation is CSVEGRQGTEQFF.

The chain recombines TRBV30 with TRBJ1-5; 9 bases agree with TRBD1. The V segment lost 2 bases and the J segment 3 bases; nucleotides outside the gene matches: 5. Germline V gene sequence: CDR1 GTSNPN, CDR2 SVGIG (reference sequence). This CDR3 comprises 15 residues. The CDR3 DNA reads as TGTGCCTGGAGTCCCGGGACAGGGAACAATCAGCCCCAGCATTTT. This encodes CAWSPGTGNNQPQHF.